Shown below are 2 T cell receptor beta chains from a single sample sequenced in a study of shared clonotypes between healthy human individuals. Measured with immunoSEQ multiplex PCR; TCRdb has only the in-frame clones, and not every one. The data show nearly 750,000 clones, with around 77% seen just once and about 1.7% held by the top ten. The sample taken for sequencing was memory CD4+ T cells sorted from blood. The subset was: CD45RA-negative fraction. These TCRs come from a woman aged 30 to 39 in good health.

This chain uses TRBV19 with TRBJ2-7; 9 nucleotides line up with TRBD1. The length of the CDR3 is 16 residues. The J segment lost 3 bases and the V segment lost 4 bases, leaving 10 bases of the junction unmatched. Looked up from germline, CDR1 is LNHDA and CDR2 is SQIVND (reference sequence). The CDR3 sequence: CASSRRTGADLYEQYF. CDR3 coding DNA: TGTGCCAGTAGTAGAAGGACAGGGGCCGACCTCTACGAGCAGTACTTC.

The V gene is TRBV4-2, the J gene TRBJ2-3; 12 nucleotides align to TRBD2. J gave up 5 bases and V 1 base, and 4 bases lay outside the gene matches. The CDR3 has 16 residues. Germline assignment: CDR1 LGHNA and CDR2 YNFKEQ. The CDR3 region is CASSQAASGRGDTQYF. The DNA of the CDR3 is TGTGCCAGCAGCCAAGCGGCTAGCGGGAGGGGAGATACGCAGTATTTT.